These 10 T cell receptor beta chains came from one sample sequenced in a study of cytomegalovirus exposure and HLA in healthy donors (dated by TCRdb to the late 2010s). The method behind the library was the immunoSEQ multiplex PCR assay. A mixture of 60 forward primers for TCR Vbeta segments and 13 reverse primers for TCR Jbeta segments was used in the multiplex PCR. TCRdb obtained this table from immuneACCESS and retained in-frame rearrangements with V and J assigned. These tables miss some clones; where compared with another copy, unresolved V genes account for less than half of the shortfall, and the remainder is unexplained. The sample table records 97,000 or so clones; approximately 80% of these occur just once. The ten largest clones represent around a tenth of the sample. The sample comprised PBMCs. All receptors come from a male donor in good health and CMV-seropositive.

CDR3 residues: CSVEETATNEQYF. As DNA, the CDR3 is TGCAGCGTAGAGGAGACCGCCACAAACGAGCAGTACTTC. V and J are TRBV29-1 and TRBJ2-7; D remains unclear. From germline, CDR1 is SQVTM and CDR2 ANQGSEA. V lost 6 bases, J lost 5 bases, and 17 bases lay in between. The CDR3 is 13 amino acids.

CDR3 bases: TGTGCCAGCTCACCAGGGCAAGGGCCGGGGCAAGAGACCCAGTACTTC. Protein product: CASSPGQGPGQETQYF. V and J are TRBV18 and TRBJ2-5; possibly TRBD2 for D (5 bases). Germline V gene data show CDR1 as KGHSH and CDR2 as LQKENI. This CDR3 region has 16 residues. V was clipped by 2 bases and J by 2 bases, with 15 bases between them.

This clone has only a few counts. The sample contains more than one DNA sequence encoding this CDR3. The J gene is TRBJ2-7, the V gene TRBV19; 8 bases agree with TRBD2. The CDR3 contains 14 residues. CDR1 LNHDA and CDR2 SQIVND come from the germline V gene (reference sequence). With 4 bases clipped from V and 2 bases from J, the junction kept 4 bases outside the gene matches. The CDR3 here is CASSTPGLAYEQYF. CDR3 in DNA: TGTGCCAGTAGTACACCGGGACTAGCCTACGAGCAGTACTTC.

The chain couples TRBV7-2 to TRBJ2-7; 7 bases agree with TRBD1. V shed 5 bases, J shed 2 bases, and the junction held 6 bases outside the gene matches. CDR1 is SGHTA and CDR2 is FQGNSA in the germline V gene. The CDR3 is 14 residues long. Written as DNA, the CDR3 is TGTGCCAGCAGCCCTGAGAGGGGGCCCTACGAGCAGTACTTC. Its translation: CASSPERGPYEQYF.

The chain carries TRBV10-3 and TRBJ2-2; D may be TRBD2 (6 bases). Germline CDR1 ENHRY, CDR2 SYGVKD. The CDR3 extends over 15 amino acids. V shed 8 bases and J shed 5 bases, with 18 bases lying between them. The CDR3 DNA follows: TGTGCCATCCGGAAAGGACTCGGAGGGACCGGGGAGCTGTTTTTT. This encodes CAIRKGLGGTGELFF.

This clone was counted between two and nine times. CDR3 sequence: CASSQSGSYEQYF. The DNA of the CDR3 is TGTGCCAGCAGCCAAAGCGGCTCCTACGAGCAGTACTTC. The rearrangement uses TRBV14 and TRBJ2-7; TRBD2 is a possible D gene (5 bases). V was shortened by 2 bases and J by 0 bases, with 5 bases between the two germline ends. The CDR3 extends over 13 amino acids. Germline V lookup: CDR1 SGHDN, CDR2 FVKESK.

The V call is TRBV4-3, the J call TRBJ2-5, with D hard to call. The CDR3 length is 17 residues. CDR1 is LGHNA and CDR2 is YSLEER in the germline V gene. V lost 0 bases and J lost 2, with 16 bases in between. The CDR3 sequence: CASSQDVGWSQQETQYF. The CDR3 region has the DNA TGCGCCAGCAGCCAAGATGTCGGGTGGTCCCAGCAAGAGACCCAGTACTTC.

The chain carries TRBV19 and TRBJ1-4, with 9 bases that match TRBD1. CDR3 length: 16 amino acids. Trimming removed 0 bases from V and 5 bases from J; junction bases left unmatched: 4. Germline V gene sequence: CDR1 LNHDA, CDR2 SQIVND (reference sequence). The CDR3 nucleotides read TGTGCCAGTAGTATAGATCTTGGGACAGGGAATGAAAAACTGTTTTTT. Residues: CASSIDLGTGNEKLFF.

This chain links TRBV18 with TRBJ1-2; D uncertain. CDR1 KGHSH and CDR2 LQKENI come from the germline V gene. V lost 3 bases and J lost 1, with 15 bases in between. The CDR3 is 16 amino acids. The CDR3 loop is CASSPSRERNNYGYTF. The CDR3 DNA follows: TGTGCCAGCTCACCGAGCCGGGAACGAAATAACTATGGCTACACCTTC.

J is TRBJ2-7 and V is TRBV4-2; D perhaps matches TRBD1 (5 bases). The CDR3 length is 15 residues. Germline V gene lookup returns CDR1 LGHNA and CDR2 YNFKEQ. With 0 bases removed from V and 4 bases from J, the gap between germline ends came to 13 bases. The CDR3 loop is CASSQEKGSGYEQYF. CDR3 nucleotides: TGTGCCAGCAGCCAAGAAAAGGGGTCTGGGTACGAGCAGTACTTC.